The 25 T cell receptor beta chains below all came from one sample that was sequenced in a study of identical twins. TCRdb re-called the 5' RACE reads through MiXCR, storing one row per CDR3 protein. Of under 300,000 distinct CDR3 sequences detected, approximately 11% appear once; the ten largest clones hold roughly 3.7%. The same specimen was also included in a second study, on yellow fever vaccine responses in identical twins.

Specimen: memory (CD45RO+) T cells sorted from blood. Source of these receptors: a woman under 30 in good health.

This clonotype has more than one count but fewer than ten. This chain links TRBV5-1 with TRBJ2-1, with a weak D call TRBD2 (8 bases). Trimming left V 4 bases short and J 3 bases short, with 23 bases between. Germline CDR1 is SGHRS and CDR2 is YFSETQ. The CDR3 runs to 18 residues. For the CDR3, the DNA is TGCGCCAGCAGCATCGGACAGGAGACGGGGGGGAGCTACAATGAGCAGTTCTTC. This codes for CASSIGQETGGSYNEQFF.

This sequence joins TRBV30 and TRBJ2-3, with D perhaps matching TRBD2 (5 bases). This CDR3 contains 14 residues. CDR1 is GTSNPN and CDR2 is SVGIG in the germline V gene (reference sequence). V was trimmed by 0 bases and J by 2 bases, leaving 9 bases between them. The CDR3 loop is CAWSVLDDTDTQYF. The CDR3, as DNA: TGTGCCTGGAGTGTACTAGATGACACAGATACGCAGTATTTT.

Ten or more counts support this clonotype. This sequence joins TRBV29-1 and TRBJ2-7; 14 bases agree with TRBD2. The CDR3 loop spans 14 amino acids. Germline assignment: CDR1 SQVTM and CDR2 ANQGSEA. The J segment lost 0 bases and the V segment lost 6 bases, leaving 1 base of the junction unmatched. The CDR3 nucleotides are TGCAGCGTGGGGACTAGCGGGAGCTCCTACGAGCAGTACTTC. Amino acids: CSVGTSGSSYEQYF.

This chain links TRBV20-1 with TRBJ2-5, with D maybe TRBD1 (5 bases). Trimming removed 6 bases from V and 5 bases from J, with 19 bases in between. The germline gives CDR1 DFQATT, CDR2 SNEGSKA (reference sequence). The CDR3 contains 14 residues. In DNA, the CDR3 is TGCAGTGCGAGGACACTTTTGGCGGATGAGACCCAGTACTTC. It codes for CSARTLLADETQYF.

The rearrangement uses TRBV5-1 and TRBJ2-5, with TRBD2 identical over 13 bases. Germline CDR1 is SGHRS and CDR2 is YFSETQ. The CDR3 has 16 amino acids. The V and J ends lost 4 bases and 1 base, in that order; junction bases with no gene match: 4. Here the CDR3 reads CASSPGLAGPQETQYF. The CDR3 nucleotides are TGCGCCAGCAGCCCGGGACTAGCGGGGCCCCAAGAGACCCAGTACTTC.

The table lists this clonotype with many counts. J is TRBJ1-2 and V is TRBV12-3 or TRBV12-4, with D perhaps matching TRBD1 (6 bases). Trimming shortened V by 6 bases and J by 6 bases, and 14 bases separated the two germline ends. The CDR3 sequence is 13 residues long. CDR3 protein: CASSPRGGDGYTF. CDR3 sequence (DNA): TGTGCCAGCAGCCCTAGGGGGGGTGATGGCTACACCTTC.

CDR3 sequence: CASTGSYNEKLFF. CDR3 nucleotides: TGTGCCAGCACCGGGAGTTATAATGAAAAACTGTTTTTT. This chain connects TRBV12-3 or TRBV12-4 to TRBJ1-4; D remains ambiguous. The CDR3 is made up of 13 amino acids. The ends were cut back, 7 bases at V and 4 bases at J, with 10 bases in the middle.

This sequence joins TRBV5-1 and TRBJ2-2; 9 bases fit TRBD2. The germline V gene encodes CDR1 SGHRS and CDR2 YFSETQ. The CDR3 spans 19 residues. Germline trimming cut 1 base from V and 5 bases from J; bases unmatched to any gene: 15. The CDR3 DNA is TGCGCCAGCAGCTTGAATAAGCGGGAGGACTTTCTCAGGACCGGGGAGCTGTTTTTT. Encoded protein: CASSLNKREDFLRTGELFF.

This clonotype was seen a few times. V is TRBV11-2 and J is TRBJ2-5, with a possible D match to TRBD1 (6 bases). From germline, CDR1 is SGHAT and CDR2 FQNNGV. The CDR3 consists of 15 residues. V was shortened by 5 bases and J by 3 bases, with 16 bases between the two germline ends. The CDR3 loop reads CASSRSGRGKETQYF. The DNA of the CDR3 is TGTGCCAGCAGCCGATCGGGCAGGGGAAAAGAGACCCAGTACTTC.

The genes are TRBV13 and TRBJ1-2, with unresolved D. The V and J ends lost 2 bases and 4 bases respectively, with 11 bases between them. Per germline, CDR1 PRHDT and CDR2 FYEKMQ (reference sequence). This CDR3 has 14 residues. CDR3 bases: TGTGCCAGCAGCTTAATAGGACGGACCTATGGCTACACCTTC. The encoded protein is CASSLIGRTYGYTF.

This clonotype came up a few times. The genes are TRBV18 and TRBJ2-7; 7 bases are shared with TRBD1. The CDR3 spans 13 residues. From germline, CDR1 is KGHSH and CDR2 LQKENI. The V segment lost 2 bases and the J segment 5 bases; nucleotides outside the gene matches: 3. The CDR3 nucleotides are TGTGCCAGCTCACCAGGGACAGTCCACGAGCAGTACTTC. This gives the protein CASSPGTVHEQYF.

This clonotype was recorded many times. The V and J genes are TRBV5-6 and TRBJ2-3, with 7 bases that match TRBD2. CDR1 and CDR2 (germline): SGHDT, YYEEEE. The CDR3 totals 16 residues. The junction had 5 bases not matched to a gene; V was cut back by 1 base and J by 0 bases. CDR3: CASSLRPSGSTDTQYF. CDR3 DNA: TGTGCCAGCAGCTTGAGGCCTAGCGGAAGCACAGATACGCAGTATTTT.

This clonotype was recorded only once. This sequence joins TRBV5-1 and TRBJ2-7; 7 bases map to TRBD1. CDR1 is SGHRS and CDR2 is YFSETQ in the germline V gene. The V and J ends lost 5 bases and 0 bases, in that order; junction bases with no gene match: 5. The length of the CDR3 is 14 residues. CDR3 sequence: CASRTGQSSYEQYF. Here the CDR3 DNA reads TGCGCCAGCAGAACGGGACAGAGCTCCTACGAGCAGTACTTC.

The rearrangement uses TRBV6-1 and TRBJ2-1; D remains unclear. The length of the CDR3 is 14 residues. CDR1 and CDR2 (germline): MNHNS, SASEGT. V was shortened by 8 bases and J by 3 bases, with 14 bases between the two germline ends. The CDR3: CASAPRMGYNEQFF. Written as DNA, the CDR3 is TGTGCCAGCGCCCCGAGGATGGGCTACAATGAGCAGTTCTTC.

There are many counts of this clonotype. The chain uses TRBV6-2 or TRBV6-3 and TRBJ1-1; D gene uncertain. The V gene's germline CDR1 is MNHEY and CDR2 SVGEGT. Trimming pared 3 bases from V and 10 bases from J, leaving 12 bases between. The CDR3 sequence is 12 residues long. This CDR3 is CASSYIVGGAFF. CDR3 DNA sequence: TGTGCCAGCAGTTATATCGTTGGTGGAGCTTTCTTT.

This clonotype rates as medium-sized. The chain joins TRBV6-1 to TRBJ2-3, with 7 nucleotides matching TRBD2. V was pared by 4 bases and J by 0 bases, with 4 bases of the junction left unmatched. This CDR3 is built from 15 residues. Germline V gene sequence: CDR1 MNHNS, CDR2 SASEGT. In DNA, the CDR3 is TGTGCCAGCAGTGCAGAGCGGGGAAGCACAGATACGCAGTATTTT. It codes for CASSAERGSTDTQYF.

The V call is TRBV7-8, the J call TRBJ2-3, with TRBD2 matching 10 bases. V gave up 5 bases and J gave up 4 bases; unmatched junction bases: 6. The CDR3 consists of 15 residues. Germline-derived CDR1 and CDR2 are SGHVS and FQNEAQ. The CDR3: CASSQRLAGADTQYF. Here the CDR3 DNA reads TGTGCCAGCAGCCAAAGGCTAGCGGGAGCAGATACGCAGTATTTT.

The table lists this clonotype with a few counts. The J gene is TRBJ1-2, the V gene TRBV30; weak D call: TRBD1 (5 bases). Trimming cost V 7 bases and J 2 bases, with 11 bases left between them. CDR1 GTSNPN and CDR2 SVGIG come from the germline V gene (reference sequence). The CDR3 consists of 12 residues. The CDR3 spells CAFWTRNYGYTF. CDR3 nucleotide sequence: TGTGCCTTTTGGACAAGAAACTATGGCTACACCTTC.

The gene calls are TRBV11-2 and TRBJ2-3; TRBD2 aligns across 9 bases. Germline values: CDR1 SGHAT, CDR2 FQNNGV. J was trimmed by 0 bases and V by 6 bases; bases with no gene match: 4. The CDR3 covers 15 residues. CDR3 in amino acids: CASRSSGRSTDTQYF. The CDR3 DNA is TGTGCCAGCAGATCGAGCGGGAGGAGCACAGATACGCAGTATTTT.

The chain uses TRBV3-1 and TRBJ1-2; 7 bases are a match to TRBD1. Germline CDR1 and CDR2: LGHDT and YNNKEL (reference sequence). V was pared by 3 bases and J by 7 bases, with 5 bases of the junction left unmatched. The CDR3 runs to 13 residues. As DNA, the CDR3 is TGTGCCAGCAGCCACACAGGGGAACGTGGCTACACCTTC. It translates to CASSHTGERGYTF.

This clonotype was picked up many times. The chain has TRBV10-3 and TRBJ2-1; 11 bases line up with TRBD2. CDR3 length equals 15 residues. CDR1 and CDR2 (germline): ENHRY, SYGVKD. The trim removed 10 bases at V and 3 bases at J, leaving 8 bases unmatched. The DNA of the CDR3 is TGTGCCAGTAGCCTCGGGACTAGCGGCTACAATGAGCAGTTCTTC. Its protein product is CASSLGTSGYNEQFF.

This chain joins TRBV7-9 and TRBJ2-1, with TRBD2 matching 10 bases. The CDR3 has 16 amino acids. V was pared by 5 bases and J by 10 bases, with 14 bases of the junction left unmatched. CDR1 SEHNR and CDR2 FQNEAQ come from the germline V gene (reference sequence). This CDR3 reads CASSPISGRALGEQFF. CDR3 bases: TGTGCCAGCAGCCCTATAAGCGGGAGGGCCTTGGGGGAGCAGTTCTTC.

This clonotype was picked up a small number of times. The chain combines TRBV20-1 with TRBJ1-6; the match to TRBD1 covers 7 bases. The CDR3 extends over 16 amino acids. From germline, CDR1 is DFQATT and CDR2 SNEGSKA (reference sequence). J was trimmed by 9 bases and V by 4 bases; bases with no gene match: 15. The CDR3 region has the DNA TGCAGTGCTACCCCCCCCGGGACAGAAGGTATTTCACCCCTCCACTTT. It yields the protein CSATPPGTEGISPLHF.

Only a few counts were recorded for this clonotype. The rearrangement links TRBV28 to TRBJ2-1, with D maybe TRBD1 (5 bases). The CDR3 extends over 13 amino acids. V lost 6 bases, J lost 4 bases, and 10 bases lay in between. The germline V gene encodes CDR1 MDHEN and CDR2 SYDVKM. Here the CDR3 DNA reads TGTGCCAGCAGATCAGACAGATACAATGAGCAGTTCTTC. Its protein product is CASRSDRYNEQFF.

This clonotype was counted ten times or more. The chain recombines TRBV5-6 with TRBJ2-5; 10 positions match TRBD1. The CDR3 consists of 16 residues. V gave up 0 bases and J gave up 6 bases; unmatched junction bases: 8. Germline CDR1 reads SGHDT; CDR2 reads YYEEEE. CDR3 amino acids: CASSLDGTGDVKTQYF. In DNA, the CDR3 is TGTGCCAGCAGCTTGGATGGGACAGGGGATGTGAAGACCCAGTACTTC.